The rows below give T cell receptor beta chains drawn from one sample of a study of T cell responses to AZD1222 COVID-19 vaccine. Some clones are missing from TCRdb's copy, which holds only in-frame ones; the method was immunoSEQ multiplex PCR. The sample shows around 94,000 clones, roughly 84% of them seen only once. The specimen was peripheral blood, collected on day 0 of AZD1222 vaccination. All receptors derive from an adult in good health. The CDR3 runs from the conserved cysteine through the conserved F or W. The D gene is left open where the match is weak. The size field is filled for only some rows; it gives once, few, many or a size class.

D	J	size	V	DNA	CDR3
TRBD1	TRBJ1-4	NA	TRBV6-5	TGTGCCAGCAGTTACTCGGACAGGGGAGGCGAAAAACTGTTTTTT	CASSYSDRGGEKLFF
NA	TRBJ1-2	NA	TRBV6-5	TGTGCCAGCAGTTACCTGACAGATTATGGCTACACCTTC	CASSYLTDYGYTF
TRBD1	TRBJ1-3	NA	TRBV3-1/TRBV3-2	TGTGCCAGCAGCCCCCGGGACAGGAGCTCTGGAAACACCATATATTTT	CASSPRDRSSGNTIYF
NA	TRBJ2-3	once	TRBV14	TGTGCCAGCAGCCGGGGCGGGAGCACAGATACGCAGTATTTT	CASSRGGSTDTQYF
NA	TRBJ2-7	NA	TRBV9	TGTGCCAGCAGCCCTCGTGGGGGTGGGCTCTACGAGCAGTACTTC	CASSPRGGGLYEQYF
NA	TRBJ1-3	NA	TRBV11-3	TGTGCCAGCAGCTTTAGTCTCTCTGGAAACACCATATATTTT	CASSFSLSGNTIYF
TRBD1	TRBJ2-7	NA	TRBV7-9	TGTGCCAGCAGCTTAGTGGACAGGGGCCACGAGCAGTACTTC	CASSLVDRGHEQYF
NA	TRBJ1-2	NA	TRBV28	TGTGCCAGCACCCTTTCCCGTCGGGGCCCTAATGGCTACACCTTC	CASTLSRRGPNGYTF
NA	TRBJ1-1	NA	TRBV19	TGTGCCAGTAGTACTTTAACAGATCTGAACACTGAAGCTTTCTTT	CASSTLTDLNTEAFF
NA	TRBJ1-5	NA	TRBV27	TGTGCCAGCAGTTCCCTCATGGTGAGCAATCAGCCCCAGCATTTT	CASSSLMVSNQPQHF
NA	TRBJ1-1	NA	TRBV7-2	TGTGCCAGCAGCTTACAAGAGGGGCGGACTGAAGCTTTCTTT	CASSLQEGRTEAFF
NA	TRBJ1-6	NA	TRBV6-5	TGTGCCAGCAGTTACTCAGCGGATAATTCACCCCTCCACTTT	CASSYSADNSPLHF
NA	TRBJ1-1	NA	TRBV7-9	TGTGCCAGCAGCTTAGATCAGGGAAGCCCTGAAGCTTTCTTT	CASSLDQGSPEAFF
TRBD1	TRBJ1-1	NA	TRBV18	TGTGCCAGCTCACCTTTTCTCGGACAGGGGGGTAAAGAAGCTTTCTTT	CASSPFLGQGGKEAFF
TRBD2	TRBJ2-2	NA	TRBV11-3	TGTGCCAGCAGCAGTAGCGGGAACGGGGAGCTGTTTTTT	CASSSSGNGELFF
NA	TRBJ2-7	NA	TRBV20-1	TGCAGTGCTAGTGTCAGGGCCGTGCAGTACTTC	CSASVRAVQYF
NA	TRBJ2-7	NA	TRBV10-3	TGTGCCATCACCGGGACACCCTCGGGCGAGCAGTACTTC	CAITGTPSGEQYF
NA	TRBJ1-3	NA	TRBV24-1	TGTGCCACCTCCCAAGGGGGGGGTACTGGAAACACCATATATTTT	CATSQGGGTGNTIYF
NA	TRBJ1-1	NA	TRBV9	TGTGCCAGCAGCGTAGGTACAGCACGTACTGAAGCTTTCTTT	CASSVGTARTEAFF
NA	TRBJ2-2	NA	TRBV7-2	TGTGCCAGCAGCCGGAGTAGTCGGGACACCGGGGAGCTGTTTTTT	CASSRSSRDTGELFF
TRBD1	TRBJ1-4	NA	TRBV5-1	TGCGCCAGCAGCTCGTCCGGGACAGGGCAGGAAAAACTGTTTTTT	CASSSSGTGQEKLFF
TRBD1	TRBJ1-1	NA	TRBV29-1	TGCAGCGTTAAGGGACAGGGGAACACTGAAGCTTTCTTT	CSVKGQGNTEAFF
TRBD1	TRBJ1-5	NA	TRBV6-5	TGTGCCAGCAGCCAACAGGGGGCTGGCAATCAGCCCCAGCATTTT	CASSQQGAGNQPQHF
TRBD1	TRBJ2-5	NA	TRBV5-1	TGCGCCAGCAGCTCCGGGACAGGGACCCTGTCGACCCAGTACTTC	CASSSGTGTLSTQYF
TRBD2	TRBJ2-7	NA	TRBV28	TGTGCCAGCAGTTTACCAGGGACTAACGAGCAGTACTTC	CASSLPGTNEQYF
TRBD1	TRBJ2-5	once	TRBV18	TGTGCCAGCTCACCAAACAGGGGGACGGATCAAGAGACCCAGTACTTC	CASSPNRGTDQETQYF
NA	TRBJ2-3	NA	TRBV7-9	TGTGCCAGCAGCTTAGGGGGGGCCGAGACAGATACGCAGTATTTT	CASSLGGAETDTQYF
TRBD2	TRBJ2-3	once	TRBV9	TGTGCCAGCAGCGTATCGGGACTAGCGGGAGGTCCAGATACGCAGTATTTT	CASSVSGLAGGPDTQYF
TRBD2	TRBJ2-7	NA	TRBV19	TGTGCCAGTAGTACCCAGAGCGGGACCTACGAGCAGTACTTC	CASSTQSGTYEQYF
NA	TRBJ2-3	once	TRBV6-2/TRBV6-3	TGTGCCAGCAGTTATCGAGCGGGTAGCACAGATACGCAGTATTTT	CASSYRAGSTDTQYF
NA	TRBJ1-2	NA	TRBV19	TGTGCCAGTAGTATGGTGGACAGAACTTATGGCTACACCTTC	CASSMVDRTYGYTF
NA	TRBJ2-6	few	TRBV29-1	TGCAGCGTTAACTCTGGGGCCAACGTCCTGACTTTC	CSVNSGANVLTF
NA	TRBJ2-2	few	TRBV6-1	TGTGCCAGCAGTGAAGATTCCAGACTTCGGATCACCGGGGAGCTGTTTTTT	CASSEDSRLRITGELFF
TRBD1	TRBJ1-2	NA	TRBV6-5	TGTGCCAGCAGCCTGGACGACAGGGGGTATGGCTACACCTTC	CASSLDDRGYGYTF
NA	TRBJ2-2	NA	TRBV4-3	TGCGCCAGCAGACAGAACACCGGGGAGCTGTTTTTT	CASRQNTGELFF
NA	TRBJ1-1	NA	TRBV6-5	TGTGCCAGCAGCCACTCCGGCAGGGGCGGTACTGAAGCTTTCTTT	CASSHSGRGGTEAFF
NA	TRBJ1-3	once	TRBV6-6	TGTGCCAGCATCCCCGGGGCGAACTCTGGAAACACCATATATTTT	CASIPGANSGNTIYF
TRBD1	TRBJ1-1	NA	TRBV29-1	TGCAGCATGAAGAGGACAGGGAGAATGGACACTGAAGCTTTCTTT	CSMKRTGRMDTEAFF
NA	TRBJ2-2	many	TRBV18	TGTGCCAGCTCAGCTGCGGGATATTCGACCGGGGAGCTGTTTTTT	CASSAAGYSTGELFF
NA	TRBJ1-5	NA	TRBV6-1	TGTGCCAGCAGTGAAAGCAGAGTCAATCAGCCCCAGCATTTT	CASSESRVNQPQHF